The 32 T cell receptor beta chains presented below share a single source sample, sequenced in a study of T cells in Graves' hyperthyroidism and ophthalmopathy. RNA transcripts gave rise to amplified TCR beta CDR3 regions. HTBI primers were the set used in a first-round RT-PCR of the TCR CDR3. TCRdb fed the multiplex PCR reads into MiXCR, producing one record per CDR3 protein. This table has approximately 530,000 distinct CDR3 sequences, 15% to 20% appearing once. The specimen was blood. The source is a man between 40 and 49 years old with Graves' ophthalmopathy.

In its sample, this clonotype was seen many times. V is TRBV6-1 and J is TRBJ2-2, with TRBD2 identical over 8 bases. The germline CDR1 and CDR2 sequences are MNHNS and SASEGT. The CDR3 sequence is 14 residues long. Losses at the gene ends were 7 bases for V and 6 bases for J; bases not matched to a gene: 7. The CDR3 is CASKVIAGSGELFF. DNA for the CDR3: TGTGCCAGCAAGGTGATAGCGGGATCCGGGGAGCTGTTTTTT.

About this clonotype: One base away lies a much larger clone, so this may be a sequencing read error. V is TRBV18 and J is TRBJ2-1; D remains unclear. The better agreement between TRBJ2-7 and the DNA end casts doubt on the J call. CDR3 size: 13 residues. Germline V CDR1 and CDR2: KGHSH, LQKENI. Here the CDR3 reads CASSEGYYNEQYF. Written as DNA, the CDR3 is TGTGCCAGCTCGGAAGGTTACTACAATGAGCAGTACTTC.

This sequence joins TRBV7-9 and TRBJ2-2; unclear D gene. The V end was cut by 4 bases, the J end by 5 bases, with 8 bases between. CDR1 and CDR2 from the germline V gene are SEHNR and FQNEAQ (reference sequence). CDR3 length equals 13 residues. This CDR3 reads CASSSTVTGELFF. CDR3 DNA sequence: TGTGCCAGCAGCTCGACCGTTACCGGGGAGCTGTTTTTT.

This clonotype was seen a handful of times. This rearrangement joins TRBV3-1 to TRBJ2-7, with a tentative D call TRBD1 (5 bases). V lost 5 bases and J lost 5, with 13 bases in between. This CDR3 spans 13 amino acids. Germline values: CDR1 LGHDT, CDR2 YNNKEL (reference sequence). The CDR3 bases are TGTGCCAGCAGCTCTATTACAGGAGACGAGCAGTACTTC. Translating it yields CASSSITGDEQYF.

The CDR3 sequence: CASSYSGRAGRGYTF. In DNA, the CDR3 is TGTGCCAGCAGTTACTCGGGCCGGGCTGGACGTGGCTACACCTTC. The V and J genes are TRBV6-5 and TRBJ1-2; D gene uncertain. The CDR3 covers 15 residues. The ends were cut back, 0 bases at V and 7 bases at J, with 15 bases in the middle. Germline V lookup: CDR1 MNHEY, CDR2 SVGAGI.

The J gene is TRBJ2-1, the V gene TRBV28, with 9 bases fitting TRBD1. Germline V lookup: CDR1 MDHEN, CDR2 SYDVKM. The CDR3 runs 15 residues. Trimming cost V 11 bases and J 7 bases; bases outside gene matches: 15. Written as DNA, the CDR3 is TGTGCCGGCACCAGCCCGACAGGGGGGTGGAATGAGCAGTTCTTC. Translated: CAGTSPTGGWNEQFF.

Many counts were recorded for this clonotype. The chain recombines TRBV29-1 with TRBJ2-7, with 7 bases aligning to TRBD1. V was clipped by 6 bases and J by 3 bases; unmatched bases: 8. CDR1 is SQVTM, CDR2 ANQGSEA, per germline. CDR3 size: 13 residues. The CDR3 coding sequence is TGCAGCGTCGCGAGGGACAGAAACTACGAGCAGTACTTC. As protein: CSVARDRNYEQYF.

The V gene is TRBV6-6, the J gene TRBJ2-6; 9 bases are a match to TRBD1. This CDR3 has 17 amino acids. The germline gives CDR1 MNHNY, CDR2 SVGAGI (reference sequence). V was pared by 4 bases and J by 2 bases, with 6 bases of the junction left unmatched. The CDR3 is CASSSYTGGAGANVLTF. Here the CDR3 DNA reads TGTGCCAGCAGTTCCTATACAGGGGGCGCTGGGGCCAACGTCCTGACTTTC.

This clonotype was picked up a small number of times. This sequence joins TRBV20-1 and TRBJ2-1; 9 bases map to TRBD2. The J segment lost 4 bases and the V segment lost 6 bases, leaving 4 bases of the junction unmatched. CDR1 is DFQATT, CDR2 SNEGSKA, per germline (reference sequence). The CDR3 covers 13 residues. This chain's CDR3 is CSAPRGGYNEQFF. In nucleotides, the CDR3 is TGCAGTGCCCCGCGGGGGGGGTACAATGAGCAGTTCTTC.

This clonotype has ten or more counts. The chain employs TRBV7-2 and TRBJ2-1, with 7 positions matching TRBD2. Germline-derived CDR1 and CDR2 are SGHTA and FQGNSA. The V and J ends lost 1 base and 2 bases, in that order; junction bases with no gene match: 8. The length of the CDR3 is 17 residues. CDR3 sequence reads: CASSLEFWEGPYNEQFF. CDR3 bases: TGTGCCAGCAGCTTAGAATTTTGGGAGGGCCCCTACAATGAGCAGTTCTTC.

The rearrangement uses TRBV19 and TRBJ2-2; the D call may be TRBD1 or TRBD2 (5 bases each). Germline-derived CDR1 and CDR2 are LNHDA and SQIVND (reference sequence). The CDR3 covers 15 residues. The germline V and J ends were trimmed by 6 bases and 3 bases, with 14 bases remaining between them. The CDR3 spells CASRPDGTYTGELFF. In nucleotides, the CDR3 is TGTGCCAGTAGGCCTGACGGGACGTACACCGGGGAGCTGTTTTTT.

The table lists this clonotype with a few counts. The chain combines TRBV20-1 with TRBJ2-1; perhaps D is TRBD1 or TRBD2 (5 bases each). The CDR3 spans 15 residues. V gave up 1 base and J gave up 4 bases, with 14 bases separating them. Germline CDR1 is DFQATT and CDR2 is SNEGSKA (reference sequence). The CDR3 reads CSARVPGRMYNEQFF. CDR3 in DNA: TGCAGTGCTAGAGTGCCGGGACGTATGTACAATGAGCAGTTCTTC.

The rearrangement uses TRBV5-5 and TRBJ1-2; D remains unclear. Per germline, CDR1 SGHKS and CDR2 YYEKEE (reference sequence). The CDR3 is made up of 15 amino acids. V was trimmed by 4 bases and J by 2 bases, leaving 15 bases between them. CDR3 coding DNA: TGTGCCAGCAGCCCGGACCTGGGAGGGAACTATGGCTACACCTTC. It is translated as CASSPDLGGNYGYTF. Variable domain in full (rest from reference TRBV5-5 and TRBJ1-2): DAGVTQSPTHLIKTRGQQVTLRCSPISGHKSVSWYQQVLGQGPQFIFQYYEKEERGRGNFPDRFSARQFPNYSSELNVNALLLGDSALYLCASSPDLGGNYGYTFGSGTRLTVV.

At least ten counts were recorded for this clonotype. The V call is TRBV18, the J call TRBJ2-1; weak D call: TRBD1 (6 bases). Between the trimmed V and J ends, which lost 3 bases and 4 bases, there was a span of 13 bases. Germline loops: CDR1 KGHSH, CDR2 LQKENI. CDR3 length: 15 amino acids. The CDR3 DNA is TGTGCCAGCTCACCGTTAGGACAGCTTTACAATGAGCAGTTCTTC. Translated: CASSPLGQLYNEQFF. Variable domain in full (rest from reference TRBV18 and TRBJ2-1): NAGVMQNPRHLVRRRGQEARLRCSPMKGHSHVYWYRQLPEEGLKFMVYLQKENIIDESGMPKERFSAEFPKEGPSILRIQQVVRGDSAAYFCASSPLGQLYNEQFFGPGTRLTVL.

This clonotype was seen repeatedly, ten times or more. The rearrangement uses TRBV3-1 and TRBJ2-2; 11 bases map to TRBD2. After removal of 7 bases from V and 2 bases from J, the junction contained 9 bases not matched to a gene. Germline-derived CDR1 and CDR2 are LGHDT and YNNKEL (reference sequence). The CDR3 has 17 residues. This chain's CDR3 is CASTSLAGVANTGELFF. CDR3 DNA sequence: TGTGCCAGCACCTCACTAGCGGGGGTGGCCAACACCGGGGAGCTGTTTTTT.

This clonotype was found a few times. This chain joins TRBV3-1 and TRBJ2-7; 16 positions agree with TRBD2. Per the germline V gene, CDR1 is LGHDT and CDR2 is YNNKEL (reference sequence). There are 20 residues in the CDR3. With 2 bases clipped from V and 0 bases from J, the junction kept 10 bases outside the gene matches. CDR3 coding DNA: TGTGCCAGCAGCCAATATCCGGGACTAGCGGGAGGGAGGAGCTCCTACGAGCAGTACTTC. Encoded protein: CASSQYPGLAGGRSSYEQYF.

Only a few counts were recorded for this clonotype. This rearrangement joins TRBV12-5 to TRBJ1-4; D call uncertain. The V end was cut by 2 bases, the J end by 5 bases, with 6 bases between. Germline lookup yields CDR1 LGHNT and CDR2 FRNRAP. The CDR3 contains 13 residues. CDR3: CASGLPRNEKLFF. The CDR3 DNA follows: TGTGCTAGTGGTTTGCCTAGAAATGAAAAACTGTTTTTT.

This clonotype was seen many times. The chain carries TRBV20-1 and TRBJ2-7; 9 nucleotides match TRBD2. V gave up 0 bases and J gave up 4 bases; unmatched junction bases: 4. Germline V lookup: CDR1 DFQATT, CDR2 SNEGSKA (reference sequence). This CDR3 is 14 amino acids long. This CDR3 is CSARDSGSGYEQYF. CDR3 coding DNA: TGCAGTGCTAGAGATAGCGGGAGTGGGTACGAGCAGTACTTC.

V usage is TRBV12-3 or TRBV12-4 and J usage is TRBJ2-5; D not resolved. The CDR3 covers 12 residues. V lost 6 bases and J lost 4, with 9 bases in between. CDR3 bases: TGTGCCAGCAGATTCGGGCCAGAGACCCAGTACTTC. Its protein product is CASRFGPETQYF.

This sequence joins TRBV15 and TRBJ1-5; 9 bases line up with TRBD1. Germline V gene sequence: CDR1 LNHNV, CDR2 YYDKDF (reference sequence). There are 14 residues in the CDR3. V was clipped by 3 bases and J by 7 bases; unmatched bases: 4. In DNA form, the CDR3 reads TGTGCCACCAGCAGTACAGGGGGCAGCCAGCCCCAGCATTTT. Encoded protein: CATSSTGGSQPQHF.

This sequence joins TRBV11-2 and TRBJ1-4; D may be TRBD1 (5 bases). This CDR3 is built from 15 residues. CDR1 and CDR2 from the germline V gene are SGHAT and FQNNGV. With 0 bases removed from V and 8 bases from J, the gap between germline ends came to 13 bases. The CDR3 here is CASSLDGGTIEKLFF. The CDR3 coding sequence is TGTGCCAGCAGCTTAGATGGAGGGACTATCGAAAAACTGTTTTTT. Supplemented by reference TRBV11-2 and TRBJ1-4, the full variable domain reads EAGVAQSPRYKIIEKRQSVAFWCNPISGHATLYWYQQILGQGPKLLIQFQNNGVVDDSQLPKDRFSAERLKGVDSTLKIQPAKLEDSAVYLCASSLDGGTIEKLFFGSGTQLSVL.

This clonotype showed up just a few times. In DNA, the CDR3 is TGTGCCAGCAGTGTCCGACAGGCCGAGTCCAGGGAGACCCAGTACTTC. The encoded protein is CASSVRQAESRETQYF. The genes are TRBV6-2 or TRBV6-3 and TRBJ2-5, with D possibly TRBD1 on 6 matching bases. The germline V gene encodes CDR1 MNHEY and CDR2 SVGEGT. The CDR3 loop spans 16 amino acids. The germline V and J ends were trimmed by 5 bases and 5 bases, with 21 bases remaining between them.

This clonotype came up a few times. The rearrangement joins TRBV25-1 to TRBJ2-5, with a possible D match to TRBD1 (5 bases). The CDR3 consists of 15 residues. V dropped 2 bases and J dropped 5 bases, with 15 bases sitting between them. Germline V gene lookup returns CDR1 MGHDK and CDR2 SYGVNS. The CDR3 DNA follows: TGTGCCAGCAGTGAAGTGGGGCCAAAGGGGGAGACCCAGTACTTC. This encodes CASSEVGPKGETQYF.

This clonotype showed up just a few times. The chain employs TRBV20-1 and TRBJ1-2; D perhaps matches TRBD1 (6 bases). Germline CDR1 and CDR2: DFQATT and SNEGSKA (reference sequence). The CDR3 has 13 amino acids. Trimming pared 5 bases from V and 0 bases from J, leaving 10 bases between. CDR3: CSAQGTTNYGYTF. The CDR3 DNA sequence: TGCAGTGCTCAAGGGACAACTAACTATGGCTACACCTTC.

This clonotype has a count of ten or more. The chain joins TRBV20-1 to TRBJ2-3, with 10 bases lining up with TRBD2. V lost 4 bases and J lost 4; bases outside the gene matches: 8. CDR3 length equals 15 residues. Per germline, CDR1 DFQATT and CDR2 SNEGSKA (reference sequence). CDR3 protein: CSAIWAAGGSDTQYF. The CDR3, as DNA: TGCAGTGCTATCTGGGCAGCGGGAGGGTCAGATACGCAGTATTTT.

CDR3 DNA: TGTGCCAGCAGTTACTTAGCGGGAGTGGGCGGGGAGCTGTTTTTT. Its translation is CASSYLAGVGGELFF. The gene calls are TRBV6-5 and TRBJ2-2, with TRBD2 identical over 9 bases. J was trimmed by 7 bases and V by 1 base; bases with no gene match: 4. Germline CDR1 MNHEY, CDR2 SVGAGI. The CDR3 totals 15 residues.

CDR3 in DNA: TGTGCCAGCAGTGACACCGGGACAGGGCTCTACGAGCAGTACTTC. This encodes CASSDTGTGLYEQYF. This chain links TRBV6-2 or TRBV6-3 with TRBJ2-7; TRBD1 aligns across 9 bases. The V segment lost 5 bases and the J segment 3 bases; nucleotides outside the gene matches: 8. The CDR3 spans 15 residues. CDR1 is MNHEY and CDR2 is SVGEGT in the germline V gene.

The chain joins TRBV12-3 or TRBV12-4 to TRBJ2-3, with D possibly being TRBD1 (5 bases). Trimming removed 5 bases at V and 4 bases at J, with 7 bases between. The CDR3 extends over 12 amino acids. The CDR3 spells CASSMGPDTQYF. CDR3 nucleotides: TGTGCCAGCAGTATGGGGCCAGATACGCAGTATTTT.

The CDR3 nucleotides read TGTGCCAGCAGCCCCGGGTGGGTGGAAGCTTTCTTT. Its protein product is CASSPGWVEAFF. The chain carries TRBV6-1 and TRBJ1-1; the D is unclear. Trimming left V 6 bases short and J 8 bases short, with 13 bases between. Germline values: CDR1 MNHNS, CDR2 SASEGT. CDR3 length: 12 amino acids.

As DNA, the CDR3 is TGCAGCGTTGGGGCTACAGGGGCCTTTGACTATGGCTACACCTTC. This sequence encodes CSVGATGAFDYGYTF. The rearrangement uses TRBV29-1 and TRBJ1-2; 7 positions agree with TRBD1. The CDR3 has 15 residues. From germline, CDR1 is SQVTM and CDR2 ANQGSEA. J lost 3 bases, V lost 4 bases, and 11 bases had no gene match.

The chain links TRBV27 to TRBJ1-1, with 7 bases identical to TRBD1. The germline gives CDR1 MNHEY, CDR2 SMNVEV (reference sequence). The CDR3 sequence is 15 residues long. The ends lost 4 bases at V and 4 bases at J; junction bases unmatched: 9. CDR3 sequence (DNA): TGTGCCAGCAGTTGGGGGACAGCCCGGGCCACTGAAGCTTTCTTT. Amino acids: CASSWGTARATEAFF.

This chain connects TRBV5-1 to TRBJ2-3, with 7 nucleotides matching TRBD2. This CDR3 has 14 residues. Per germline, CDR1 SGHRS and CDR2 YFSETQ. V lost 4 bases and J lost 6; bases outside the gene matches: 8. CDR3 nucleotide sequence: TGCGCCAGCAGCCAAGCGGGGCTAGGGGATACGCAGTATTTT. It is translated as CASSQAGLGDTQYF.